Shown below are 18 T cell receptor beta chains from a single sample sequenced in a study of cytomegalovirus exposure and HLA in healthy donors. TCRdb's copy holds only in-frame clones and misses some; the assay was immunoSEQ multiplex PCR. The data show about 160,000 clones, under 90% seen once. Sequenced sample: PBMCs. The receptors derive from a man aged 18 to 35 in good health and CMV-seropositive.

The gene calls are TRBV9 and TRBJ1-1; 7 bases are a match to TRBD1. The V gene end was trimmed by 4 bases and the J gene end by 1 base; junction bases not matched to a gene: 4. The CDR3 loop spans 14 amino acids. The germline CDR1 and CDR2 sequences are SGDLS and YYNGEE. The CDR3 bases are TGTGCCAGCAGCTCCCGACAGGGGAACACTGAAGCTTTCTTT. This codes for CASSSRQGNTEAFF. Variable domain in full (rest from reference TRBV9 and TRBJ1-1): DSGVTQTPKHLITATGQRVTLRCSPRSGDLSVYWYQQSLDQGLQFLIQYYNGEERAKGNILERFSAQQFPDLHSELNLSSLELGDSALYFCASSSRQGNTEAFFGQGTRLTVV.

The chain carries TRBV19 and TRBJ1-5; TRBD1 matches 7 bases. Trimming took 3 bases from V and 1 from J; bases not matched to a gene: 6. Looked up from germline, CDR1 is LNHDA and CDR2 is SQIVND (reference sequence). The CDR3 consists of 16 residues. CDR3 in amino acids: CASSMYRGQSNQPQHF. CDR3 in DNA: TGTGCCAGTAGTATGTACAGGGGCCAGAGCAATCAGCCCCAGCATTTT.

This rearrangement joins TRBV5-1 to TRBJ2-3, with 9 bases fitting TRBD2. Germline loops: CDR1 SGHRS, CDR2 YFSETQ. This CDR3 is 18 amino acids long. Trimming took 3 bases from V and 3 from J; bases not matched to a gene: 14. The CDR3 nucleotides are TGCGCCAGCAGCTCTAGCGGGAAGACTCTGGGGAGAACAGATACGCAGTATTTT. Translated: CASSSSGKTLGRTDTQYF.

The gene calls are TRBV5-6 and TRBJ2-4, with TRBD1 identical over 8 bases. V shed 0 bases and J 7 bases; nucleotides not matched to a gene: 3. There are 14 residues in the CDR3. In germline, CDR1 is SGHDT, CDR2 YYEEEE. The CDR3 protein is CASSLGTGRNIQYF. The CDR3 nucleotides are TGTGCCAGCAGCTTGGGGACAGGGAGGAACATTCAGTACTTC. The whole variable domain, remainder taken from reference TRBV5-6 and TRBJ2-4, is DAGVTQSPTHLIKTRGQQVTLRCSPKSGHDTVSWYQQALGQGPQFIFQYYEEEERQRGNFPDRFSGHQFPNYSSELNVNALLLGDSALYLCASSLGTGRNIQYFGAGTRLSVL.

V is TRBV29-1 and J is TRBJ1-1, with 9 bases that match TRBD1. J gave up 2 bases and V 5 bases, and 9 bases lay outside the gene matches. CDR3 size: 15 residues. Looked up from germline, CDR1 is SQVTM and CDR2 is ANQGSEA. CDR3 region: CSVRDRASINTEAFF. CDR3 coding DNA: TGCAGCGTTCGGGACAGGGCCAGCATTAACACTGAAGCTTTCTTT.

The V call is TRBV29-1, the J call TRBJ2-7; D may be TRBD1 (7 bases). V gave up 4 bases and J gave up 7 bases, with 17 bases separating them. This CDR3 comprises 13 residues. Germline loops: CDR1 SQVTM, CDR2 ANQGSEA. CDR3 nucleotides: TGCAGCGTTGGGAGGGGACAGCGTGATGAGCAGTACTTC. This codes for CSVGRGQRDEQYF.

V gene TRBV18 combines with J gene TRBJ1-2, with a possible D match to TRBD1 (6 bases). CDR1 and CDR2 (germline): KGHSH, LQKENI. Trimming took off 3 bases at V and 0 bases at J, with 11 bases between the two ends. CDR3 length: 15 amino acids. The CDR3 loop reads CASSPPGQTNYGYTF. For the CDR3, the DNA is TGTGCCAGCTCACCTCCGGGACAAACTAACTATGGCTACACCTTC.

The rearrangement joins TRBV9 to TRBJ2-7; 7 bases agree with TRBD1. CDR3 length: 15 amino acids. The V gene's germline CDR1 is SGDLS and CDR2 YYNGEE. V dropped 0 bases and J dropped 2; count of bases not matched to a gene: 5. CDR3: CASSVGGTVTYEQYF. The CDR3 nucleotides are TGTGCCAGCAGCGTAGGGGGGACAGTGACCTACGAGCAGTACTTC.

The CDR3 region is CSAINRGTGELFF. CDR3 coding DNA: TGCAGCGCAATTAACAGGGGCACCGGGGAGCTGTTTTTT. The J gene is TRBJ2-2, the V gene TRBV29-1; 7 nucleotides line up with TRBD1. Germline values: CDR1 SQVTM, CDR2 ANQGSEA. Losses at the gene ends were 7 bases for V and 4 bases for J; bases not matched to a gene: 6. This CDR3 has 13 residues.

This chain joins TRBV5-5 and TRBJ1-2; 10 bases agree with TRBD1. Germline V gene data show CDR1 as SGHKS and CDR2 as YYEKEE (reference sequence). CDR3 length equals 15 residues. The J segment lost 4 bases and the V segment lost 3 bases, leaving 6 bases of the junction unmatched. The DNA for the CDR3 is TGTGCCAGCAGCTCTCATAGGACAGGGGGCTATGGCTACACCTTC. Translating gives CASSSHRTGGYGYTF.

For the CDR3, the DNA is TGCGCCAGCAGCCAAGATAGAACAGGCTCAAGAGTCGGTAGCCGGTACAATGAGCAGTTCTTC. Translating it yields CASSQDRTGSRVGSRYNEQFF. The rearrangement uses TRBV4-1 and TRBJ2-1, with D possibly being TRBD1 (5 bases). Trimming removed 0 bases at V and 4 bases at J, with 28 bases between. The CDR3 consists of 21 residues. Germline CDR1 MGHRA, CDR2 YSYEKL.

This chain connects TRBV6-5 to TRBJ1-2; D remains ambiguous. V dropped 7 bases and J dropped 1 base, with 7 bases sitting between them. Per germline, CDR1 MNHEY and CDR2 SVGAGI. The CDR3 spans 12 residues. In nucleotides, the CDR3 is TGTGCCAGCAAGCGTAGTAACTATGGCTACACCTTC. As protein: CASKRSNYGYTF.

This clone was recorded once. This sequence joins TRBV5-1 and TRBJ2-1; D uncertain. The CDR3 spans 15 residues. Trimming pared 1 base from V and 4 bases from J, leaving 12 bases between. CDR1 SGHRS and CDR2 YFSETQ come from the germline V gene. This CDR3 reads CASSLSTFWYNEQFF. DNA of the CDR3: TGCGCCAGCAGCTTGTCTACCTTTTGGTACAATGAGCAGTTCTTC.

The CDR3 reads CASKLDTWGSYEQYF. In DNA form, the CDR3 reads TGTGCCAGCAAACTGGACACATGGGGCTCCTACGAGCAGTACTTC. V usage is TRBV27 and J usage is TRBJ2-7; tentative D call: TRBD1 (5 bases). The CDR3 extends over 15 amino acids. CDR1 is MNHEY, CDR2 SMNVEV, per germline (reference sequence). Trimming stripped 7 bases from V and 0 bases from J, with 16 bases between.

This clone is a singleton in its sample. This chain connects TRBV7-3 to TRBJ2-2; 7 positions agree with TRBD1. With V trimmed by 5 bases and J by 8 bases, 8 bases remained unmatched. The CDR3 is 14 residues long. CDR1 is SGHTA and CDR2 is FQGTGA in the germline V gene. The CDR3 spells CASSLKRGQGELFF. The CDR3, as DNA: TGTGCCAGCAGCCTTAAGAGGGGGCAAGGGGAGCTGTTTTTT.

The gene calls are TRBV5-6 and TRBJ2-1; 10 nucleotides match TRBD2. After removal of 2 bases from V and 6 bases from J, the junction contained 2 bases not matched to a gene. The germline gives CDR1 SGHDT, CDR2 YYEEEE. The CDR3 is 14 residues long. The CDR3 reads CASSFLAGANEQFF. CDR3 nucleotides: TGTGCCAGCAGCTTCCTAGCGGGAGCCAATGAGCAGTTCTTC.

The chain carries TRBV18 and TRBJ2-5, with 11 bases fitting TRBD2. The V segment lost 2 bases and the J segment 4 bases; nucleotides outside the gene matches: 3. Germline CDR1 KGHSH, CDR2 LQKENI. This CDR3 has 15 amino acids. CDR3 sequence: CASSPNTSGRETQYF. The CDR3 DNA reads TGTGCCAGCTCACCAAACACTAGCGGGAGAGAGACCCAGTACTTC.

In its sample, this clone was seen once. This chain joins TRBV29-1 and TRBJ1-3; D unclear. Germline V gene sequence: CDR1 SQVTM, CDR2 ANQGSEA. The CDR3 runs 11 residues. The germline V and J ends were trimmed by 6 bases and 0 bases, with 3 bases remaining between them. CDR3 coding DNA: TGCAGCGTCGTCTCTGGAAACACCATATATTTT. The encoded protein is CSVVSGNTIYF.